The rows below give T cell receptor beta chains drawn from one sample of a study of cytomegalovirus exposure and HLA in healthy donors. This table comes from immunoSEQ multiplex PCR, and its TCRdb copy is limited to in-frame clones, with some not included. Among around 120,000 clones listed, around 80% were seen once. Sequenced: PBMCs. Source of these receptors: a female donor in good health and CMV-seropositive. Each CDR3 is given with its conserved first and last residue. The D gene is left open where the match is weak. Clone size is stated in some rows and not others, as once, few, many or a class when expanded.

J | D | length | size | V | DNA | CDR3
TRBJ1-2 | TRBD1 | 13 | . | TRBV5-4 | TGTGCCAGCAGCTCGGGACAGAACTATGGCTACACCTTC | CASSSGQNYGYTF
TRBJ1-3 | . | 13 | . | TRBV9 | TGTGCCAGCAGCGCAAGGACAGGAAACACCATATATTTT | CASSARTGNTIYF
TRBJ2-7 | . | 12 | . | TRBV5-6 | TGTGCCAGCAGCTTGGAACACTACGAGCAGTACTTC | CASSLEHYEQYF
TRBJ2-5 | TRBD2 | 14 | . | TRBV30 | TGTGCCTGGAGTGGCGGGGGGGCCGGGGAGACCCAGTACTTC | CAWSGGGAGETQYF
TRBJ1-2 | . | 13 | . | TRBV5-1 | TGCGCCAGCAGCCCAGGAGGCAACTATGGCTACACCTTC | CASSPGGNYGYTF
TRBJ1-5 | . | 15 | . | TRBV2 | TGTGCCAGCAGCGGCGGACAGTCAGAAAATCAGCCCCAGCATTTT | CASSGGQSENQPQHF
TRBJ1-3 | . | 14 | . | TRBV7-2 | TGTGCCAGCAGCCCCCGGACAGCTGGAAACACCATATATTTT | CASSPRTAGNTIYF
TRBJ1-3 | TRBD1 | 15 | . | TRBV6-5 | TGTGCCAGCAGTTACGGGACAGGGGTCGGAAACACCATATATTTT | CASSYGTGVGNTIYF
TRBJ1-2 | . | 15 | few | TRBV28 | TGTGCCAGCAGTTTATTGGCAGGGGCGAACTATGGCTACACCTTC | CASSLLAGANYGYTF
TRBJ2-7 | . | 12 | . | TRBV10-1 | TGCGCCAGCAGAGCCCTTTGTTACGAGCAGTACTTC | CASRALCYEQYF
TRBJ1-5 | . | 14 | . | TRBV7-6 | TGTGCCAGCAGTCCTGACGGGGGGGATCAGCCCCAGCATTTT | CASSPDGGDQPQHF
TRBJ2-2 | . | 14 | . | TRBV2 | TGTGCCAGCAGTGAGGCAGGGCGAGCCGGGGAGCTGTTTTTT | CASSEAGRAGELFF
TRBJ2-5 | TRBD2 | 13 | . | TRBV5-4 | TGTGCCAGCAGCTTGCCTAGCGGGGAGACCCAGTACTTC | CASSLPSGETQYF
TRBJ2-7 | TRBD2 | 16 | . | TRBV6-5 | TGTGCCAGCAGTTCTGTAGAGGCGGGGGTGACCTACGAGCAGTACTTC | CASSSVEAGVTYEQYF
TRBJ2-2 | . | 16 | . | TRBV4-1 | TGCGCCAGCAGCCAACTAAGTTTTACGGTGACCGGGGAGCTGTTTTTT | CASSQLSFTVTGELFF
TRBJ2-7 | . | 15 | once | TRBV9 | TGTGCCAGCAGCTCACCGGGACACGGAGTCTACGAGCAGTACTTC | CASSSPGHGVYEQYF
TRBJ2-5 | TRBD2 | 14 | . | TRBV7-2 | TGTGCCAGCAGCTGGTTAGCGGGCCAAGAGACCCAGTACTTC | CASSWLAGQETQYF
TRBJ1-2 | TRBD1 | 13 | . | TRBV19 | TGTGCCAGTAGTCAGATGACAGGGTATGGCTACACCTTC | CASSQMTGYGYTF
TRBJ1-2 | TRBD1 | 11 | . | TRBV4-1 | TGCGCCAGCAGAGGGACAGATGGCTACACCTTC | CASRGTDGYTF
TRBJ1-6 | . | 11 | . | TRBV2 | TGTGCCAGCAGCGGGGATTCACCCCTCCACTTT | CASSGDSPLHF
TRBJ2-4 | TRBD2 | 18 | . | TRBV5-4 | TGTGCCAGCGGATTGGGACTAGCGGGGGGAGGGGCCAAAAACATTCAGTACTTC | CASGLGLAGGGAKNIQYF
TRBJ2-7 | . | 13 | . | TRBV5-4 | TGTGCCAGCAGCAAGACCGTACCAGGACTGGAGTACTTC | CASSKTVPGLEYF
TRBJ1-2 | . | 12 | . | TRBV7-8 | TGTGCCAGCACCCCGGTCGCCTATGGCTACACCTTC | CASTPVAYGYTF
TRBJ2-3 | . | 14 | few | TRBV4-2 | TGTGCCAGCAGCCAAGAGAGAGGGTACGATACGCAGTATTTT | CASSQERGYDTQYF
TRBJ2-1 | . | 13 | . | TRBV7-3 | TGTGCCAGCAGCCCCGAGGGAGGCAATGAGCAGTTCTTC | CASSPEGGNEQFF
TRBJ1-6 | TRBD1 | 16 | once | TRBV5-6 | TGTGCCAGCAGCACTCCGGGACAGAATTTGAATTCACCCCTCCACTTT | CASSTPGQNLNSPLHF
TRBJ1-1 | . | 16 | . | TRBV19 | TGTGCCAGTAGGGTTCGCAATTTACAGGGGAACACTGAAGCTTTCTTT | CASRVRNLQGNTEAFF
TRBJ1-5 | . | 17 | . | TRBV23-1 | TGCGCCAGCAGTCAACGACAGGAGCACTATAGCAATCAGCCCCAGCATTTT | CASSQRQEHYSNQPQHF